This is a list of T cell receptor beta chains from one sample in a study of lymphopenia after photon versus proton radiotherapy. Sequencing used immunoSEQ multiplex PCR; TCRdb keeps in-frame clones, though not all of them. The data hold fewer than 70,000 clones, with 87% observed a single time. The sample in question was peripheral blood, obtained from a patient treated with proton-based radiotherapy. All receptors derive from a man at least 80 years old with esophageal cancer. CDR3s include the opening cysteine and the closing phenylalanine or tryptophan. A D gene is named only where the DNA matches it firmly. Clone sizes are given selectively: once, few, many, or a class where the clone is expanded.

CASSNTRAGGRETQYF TGTGCCAGCAGCAATACTAGGGCGGGGGGGCGAGAGACCCAGTACTTC TRBD2 NA TRBJ2-5 TRBV7-2
CSVDGAGVTDTQYF TGCAGCGTTGATGGAGCGGGAGTGACAGATACGCAGTATTTT TRBD2 NA TRBJ2-3 TRBV29-1
CAWSVSGTGELFF TGTGCCTGGAGTGTATCAGGGACCGGGGAGCTGTTTTTT NA NA TRBJ2-2 TRBV30
CASSPPYRLNYGYTF TGTGCCAGCAGCCCCCCCTACCGTCTTAACTATGGCTACACCTTC NA few TRBJ1-2 TRBV7-2
CASSSAASGETQYF TGTGCCAGCAGCTCAGCGGCGTCCGGGGAGACCCAGTACTTC NA NA TRBJ2-5 TRBV11-3
CASSRRDRAYEQYF TGTGCCAGCAGTAGACGGGACAGGGCCTACGAGCAGTACTTC TRBD1 NA TRBJ2-7 TRBV2
CAWIPRGTGAYGYTF TGTGCCTGGATCCCTAGGGGGACAGGGGCCTATGGCTACACCTTC TRBD1 NA TRBJ1-2 TRBV30
CASSLARDEHYEQYF TGTGCCAGCAGCTTAGCTAGGGATGAGCACTACGAGCAGTACTTC NA NA TRBJ2-7 TRBV7-9
CATSRGGSSYEQYF TGTGCCACCAGCAGGGGCGGGAGCTCCTACGAGCAGTACTTC TRBD2 NA TRBJ2-7 TRBV15
CASSPPGQFNEQFF TGTGCCAGCAGCCCCCCGGGACAGTTCAATGAGCAGTTCTTC TRBD1 few TRBJ2-1 TRBV7-8
CASRTGGREQYF TGTGCCAGTCGGACAGGGGGCCGGGAGCAGTACTTC TRBD1 NA TRBJ2-7 TRBV6-5
CASSYGRGSSYEQYF TGTGCCAGCTCATACGGGAGGGGGAGCTCCTACGAGCAGTACTTC TRBD2 once TRBJ2-7 TRBV18
CASSLGQGIVGNTIYF TGTGCCAGCAGCTTGGGGCAGGGTATAGTTGGAAACACCATATATTTT NA NA TRBJ1-3 TRBV5-6
CASSWGLNTEAFF TGTGCCAGCAGTTGGGGGCTTAACACTGAAGCTTTCTTT NA NA TRBJ1-1 TRBV6-5
CASSPGARAPDTQYF TGTGCCAGCAGCCCGGGAGCTAGGGCTCCAGATACGCAGTATTTT NA NA TRBJ2-3 TRBV5-4
CASSIRLGAFF TGTGCCAGTAGTATTCGGCTTGGGGCTTTCTTT NA NA TRBJ1-1 TRBV19
CASSMVPGLAMGETQYF TGTGCCAGCAGTATGGTTCCGGGACTAGCGATGGGGGAGACCCAGTACTTC TRBD2 NA TRBJ2-5 TRBV28
CASSTQDSLYGYTF TGCGCCAGCAGCACCCAGGACAGCCTCTATGGCTACACCTTC NA once TRBJ1-2 TRBV5-1
CASSFDAGKYEQYF TGTGCCAGCAGCTTTGACGCAGGGAAATACGAGCAGTACTTC NA once TRBJ2-7 TRBV7-2
CASSPGPTGGEQYF TGTGCCAGCAGCCCGGGGCCCACAGGGGGCGAGCAGTACTTC TRBD1 NA TRBJ2-7 TRBV7-9
CSVDGVQETQYF TGCAGCGTTGATGGGGTTCAAGAGACCCAGTACTTC NA NA TRBJ2-5 TRBV29-1
CASSVRGTSTEAFF TGTGCCAGCAGCGTGCGGGGGACGAGCACTGAAGCTTTCTTT NA NA TRBJ1-1 TRBV9
CASSNRLAPPETQYF TGTGCCAGTAGTAATCGACTAGCGCCGCCCGAAACCCAGTACTTC TRBD2 NA TRBJ2-5 TRBV19
CASSAGQGRDGYTF TGTGCCAGCAGCGCGGGACAGGGGAGGGATGGCTACACCTTC TRBD1 NA TRBJ1-2 TRBV9
CASSRSNRVEQYF TGTGCCAGCAGCAGATCCAACAGGGTCGAGCAGTACTTC NA NA TRBJ2-7 TRBV7-6
CASSPPAGQGRYNEQFF TGTGCCAGCAGTCCTCCTGCGGGACAGGGTCGCTACAATGAGCAGTTCTTC TRBD1 NA TRBJ2-1 TRBV27
CASSFLPSQYYGYTF TGTGCCAGCAGTTTCCTCCCGTCGCAGTACTATGGCTACACCTTC NA NA TRBJ1-2 TRBV6-5
CACTPTGFHEQYF TGTGCCTGTACCCCGACAGGGTTCCACGAGCAGTACTTC TRBD1 once TRBJ2-7 TRBV30
CASSDSRGSPLHF TGTGCCAGCAGTGACTCGAGGGGTTCACCCCTCCACTTT NA NA TRBJ1-6 TRBV6-4
CASSQGAGGEQYF TGTGCCAGCAGCCAAGGGGCAGGGGGTGAGCAGTACTTC TRBD1 once TRBJ2-7 TRBV14
CASKVAGELFF TGTGCCAGCAAAGTTGCCGGGGAGCTGTTTTTT NA once TRBJ2-2 TRBV6-5
CASSVDPNYGYTF TGTGCCAGCAGTGTAGATCCTAACTATGGCTACACCTTC NA NA TRBJ1-2 TRBV25-1